This paragraph reports one T cell receptor (beta chain). Its antigen is as yet unknown. CDR1 and CDR2 (germline): SGHRS, YFSETQ. There are 15 residues in the CDR3. V was pared by 0 bases and J by 1 base, with 8 bases between. This sample stems from a study of T-cell memory formation after mild COVID-19. At the level of the study: TCR clusters largely stayed donor specific.

TCRdb recomputed calls from the 5' RACE reads with MiXCR, one row per CDR3 protein. The data hold around 220,000 distinct CDR3 sequences, with around 17% observed a single time. Regarding the study as a whole: Contracting CD4+ clones sat mainly in CM and EM; CD8+ in EMRA. Clones contracting across day 15 to 85 had a balanced CD4/CD8 profile; later expanding clones leaned CD4+. Pre-infection memory showed some responding clones, and this suggested that cross-reactive memory joined.

V is TRBV5-1 and J is TRBJ1-3; D is ambiguous. This TCR derives from a man in his late teens or twenties who had mild COVID-19 (a few samples of this study predate the infection). Cell type and time point are not known. The source material was PBMCs or a T cell subset sorted from them (not recorded which). The CDR3 reads CASSLVPESGNTIYF. In nucleotides, the CDR3 is TGCGCCAGCAGCTTGGTGCCAGAATCTGGAAACACCATATATTTT.